Below are 4 T cell receptor beta chains sequenced from a single sample in a study of radiotherapy plus CTLA-4 blockade in lung cancer. The data were produced by immunoSEQ multiplex PCR, yet TCRdb's version contains in-frame clones alone and is incomplete. In the table there are some 94,000 clones, 80% to 85% of which are singletons. The sequencing here drew on peripheral blood, taken from a patient treated with radiotherapy plus ipilimumab. The receptors come from a human donor with non-small cell lung cancer that progressed on radiotherapy plus ipilimumab.

The V and J genes are TRBV19 and TRBJ1-5; TRBD1 agrees at 7 bases. V lost 5 bases and J lost 12; bases outside the gene matches: 7. The CDR3 loop spans 12 amino acids. CDR1 is LNHDA, CDR2 SQIVND, per germline (reference sequence). Here the CDR3 reads CASSDRELFQHF. In nucleotides, the CDR3 is TGTGCCAGTAGTGACAGGGAGTTATTCCAGCATTTT.

CDR3 loop: CASSYGGLAGYEQYF. For the CDR3, the DNA is TGTGCCAGCAGCTACGGGGGACTAGCGGGTTACGAGCAGTACTTC. The V call is TRBV7-9, the J call TRBJ2-7; 12 bases agree with TRBD2. V lost 4 bases to trimming and J lost 4 bases; unmatched junction nucleotides: 5. This CDR3 region has 15 residues. From germline, CDR1 is SEHNR and CDR2 FQNEAQ (reference sequence).

This clone showed up just once. The chain combines TRBV30 with TRBJ2-7; no clear D. CDR1 is GTSNPN, CDR2 SVGIG, per germline (reference sequence). Trimming removed 0 bases at V and 0 bases at J, with 12 bases between. The CDR3 contains 15 residues. The CDR3 sequence is CAWSVTRGSSYEQYF. The CDR3, as DNA: TGTGCCTGGAGTGTAACGCGCGGAAGCTCCTACGAGCAGTACTTC.

V and J are TRBV7-2 and TRBJ2-7, with no clear D. The CDR3 covers 13 residues. Trimming cost V 0 bases and J 1 base, with 4 bases left between them. In germline, CDR1 is SGHTA, CDR2 FQGNSA. The CDR3 sequence: CASSLAGSYEQYF. The DNA of the CDR3 is TGTGCCAGCAGCTTAGCAGGGTCCTACGAGCAGTACTTC.